Presented here are 12 T cell receptor beta chains from one specimen sequenced in a study of shared clonotypes between healthy human individuals. Profiled with immunoSEQ multiplex PCR; TCRdb holds only in-frame clones, not every one. Here the sample spans 490,000 or so clones, around three quarters being singletons. Sequencing input: PBMCs. The receptors here all came from a woman aged 35 to 49 in good health. Some clones in this sample may be carry-over from other donors' samples.

The DNA of the CDR3 is TGTGCCAGCACCGCGGGTCGGACACTCGGTTACGAGCAGTACTTC. It translates to CASTAGRTLGYEQYF. The rearrangement links TRBV2 to TRBJ2-7; the D call may be TRBD1 or TRBD2 (5 bases each). With 7 bases removed from V and 4 bases from J, the gap between germline ends came to 20 bases. The CDR3 extends over 15 amino acids. Germline V gene data show CDR1 as SNHLY and CDR2 as FYNNEI.

The V call is TRBV11-3, the J call TRBJ2-1; TRBD2 matches at 9 bases. Unmatched junction bases numbered 10, after V lost 3 bases and J lost 10 bases. Germline lookup yields CDR1 SGHNT and CDR2 YENEEA. The CDR3 covers 15 residues. For the CDR3, the DNA is TGTGCCAGCAGCTTTACGGCGGGAGGGCCGGGGGAGCAGTTCTTC. Its protein product is CASSFTAGGPGEQFF.

The chain combines TRBV6-1 with TRBJ1-5; D call uncertain. This CDR3 region has 15 residues. Trimming left V 4 bases short and J 0 bases short, with 10 bases between. Germline loops: CDR1 MNHNS, CDR2 SASEGT. The CDR3 loop reads CASSGWNGSNQPQHF. DNA of the CDR3: TGTGCCAGCAGTGGATGGAACGGTAGCAATCAGCCCCAGCATTTT.

This clone was observed once. The genes are TRBV7-6 and TRBJ2-7; 11 nucleotides line up with TRBD2. The CDR3 runs to 15 residues. CDR1 is SGHVS and CDR2 is FNYEAQ in the germline V gene. The J segment lost 7 bases and the V segment lost 4 bases, leaving 9 bases of the junction unmatched. CDR3 sequence reads: CASSSISGRAFEQYF. The CDR3 nucleotides are TGTGCCAGCAGCTCAATTAGCGGGAGGGCATTTGAGCAGTACTTC.

The chain employs TRBV18 and TRBJ2-5; D is ambiguous. CDR1 and CDR2 (germline): KGHSH, LQKENI. The CDR3 contains 14 residues. V was pared by 2 bases and J by 2 bases, with 9 bases between. CDR3 sequence: CASSPVGEQETQYF. The CDR3 nucleotides read TGTGCCAGCTCACCAGTTGGGGAACAAGAGACCCAGTACTTC.

This CDR3 is CASSHEGRSNQPQHF. The CDR3, as DNA: TGTGCCAGCAGCCATGAGGGGAGGAGCAATCAGCCCCAGCATTTT. The V gene is TRBV27, the J gene TRBJ1-5, with D possibly TRBD1 on 5 matching bases. Looked up from germline, CDR1 is MNHEY and CDR2 is SMNVEV (reference sequence). The CDR3 loop spans 15 amino acids. V gave up 6 bases and J gave up 1 base, with 13 bases separating them.

V gene TRBV7-2 combines with J gene TRBJ2-7; tentative D call: TRBD2 (5 bases). Trimming left V 4 bases short and J 5 bases short, with 12 bases between. Germline CDR1 reads SGHTA; CDR2 reads FQGNSA. The CDR3 covers 13 residues. CDR3 in DNA: TGTGCCAGCAGCTACCCAACTAGTAACGAGCAGTACTTC. Protein sequence: CASSYPTSNEQYF.

The V and J genes are TRBV7-8 and TRBJ2-7, with D tentatively TRBD1 or TRBD2 (6 bases each). Trimming cost V 1 base and J 4 bases, with 14 bases left between them. CDR3 length equals 15 residues. Germline CDR1 SGHVS, CDR2 FQNEAQ. CDR3 sequence (DNA): TGTGCCAGCAGCTTAGGGCGGGGACATATTTACGAGCAGTACTTC. This gives the protein CASSLGRGHIYEQYF.

The gene calls are TRBV5-1 and TRBJ1-1; 9 bases map to TRBD1. The CDR3 extends over 13 amino acids. Germline loops: CDR1 SGHRS, CDR2 YFSETQ. With V trimmed by 4 bases and J by 5 bases, 3 bases remained unmatched. The CDR3 reads CASSADRGTEAFF. CDR3 bases: TGCGCCAGCAGCGCGGACAGGGGAACTGAAGCTTTCTTT.

The chain couples TRBV27 to TRBJ1-2, with a possible D match to TRBD1 (5 bases). The CDR3 consists of 14 residues. With 0 bases removed from V and 4 bases from J, the gap between germline ends came to 9 bases. Germline V CDR1 and CDR2: MNHEY, SMNVEV (reference sequence). The CDR3 nucleotides are TGTGCCAGCAGTTTATCGGTCAGGGCCTATGGCTACACCTTC. As protein: CASSLSVRAYGYTF.

V gene TRBV7-2 combines with J gene TRBJ1-4; no reliable D call. CDR3 length: 13 amino acids. Germline V gives CDR1 SGHTA, CDR2 FQGNSA. Trimming removed 6 bases from V and 3 bases from J, with 8 bases in between. The chain's CDR3 is CASRPDPNEKLFF. The CDR3 DNA is TGTGCCAGCAGACCCGACCCTAATGAAAAACTGTTTTTT.

Remarks on this clone: An end of the junction does not agree with germline; a read error may underlie this. The rearrangement uses TRBV7-2 and TRBJ1-2; 12 nucleotides line up with TRBD1. This CDR3 comprises 15 residues. Germline V CDR1 and CDR2: SGHTA, FQGNSA. In nucleotides, the CDR3 is TGTGCCAGCGGCTTACAACCCGGGACAGGGGGCAGCTACACCTTC. It yields the protein CASGLQPGTGGSYTF.